The clone carrying this T cell receptor (beta chain) has a count of ten or more. The antigen is undetermined. Trimming took 0 bases from V and 5 from J, leaving 14 bases between them. Germline assignment: CDR1 LNHNV and CDR2 YYDKDF (reference sequence). The CDR3 loop spans 15 amino acids. The data derive from a study of T cell repertoires in cytomegalovirus infection. Looking at the study overall: The public TCR beta signatures pointed to both CMV infection and matching HLA type.

TCRdb reprocessed the reads via MiXCR and lists one record per CDR3 protein. The sample has approximately 550,000 distinct CDR3 sequences, more than 15% seen once. General study points: HLA-C-restricted CMV clonotypes gave the most frequent clonotype in two of eight donors. Carriers of CMV and the relevant HLA type were discriminated by public TCR beta frequency.

This receptor was obtained from a human donor in good health (CMV status not recorded). Some clones in this sample may be carry-over from other donors' samples. V gene TRBV15 combines with J gene TRBJ2-7; possible D gene TRBD2, 6 bases. Sequencing used CD8+ T cells from PBMCs. CDR3 sequence (DNA): TGTGCCACCAGCAGAGATACCGGGGGAGTCCACGAGCAGTACTTC. This gives the protein CATSRDTGGVHEQYF.